Listed below are T cell receptor beta chains from one sample, sequenced in a study of somatic mutations in cytotoxic T cells in rheumatoid arthritis. The repertoire was sequenced with immunoSEQ multiplex PCR; TCRdb's copy has only in-frame clones and lacks some. Of some 9,900 clones detected, 70% to 90% appear once; the ten largest clones hold roughly 8%. The specimen sequenced was CD8+ T cells sorted from blood. The source of these receptors is an adult with rheumatoid arthritis. The CDR3 runs from the conserved cysteine through the conserved F or W. D genes are given only for firm matches. Expanded clones are given a class, and other clones once, few, many or no size at all.

abundance: -
v_gene: TRBV4-2
j_gene: TRBJ1-1
d_gene: -
CDR3aa: CASSLKGGLEAFF
CDR3nt: TGTGCCAGCAGCCTTAAGGGGGGTCTCGAGGCTTTCTTT

abundance: -
v_gene: TRBV28
j_gene: TRBJ1-1
d_gene: TRBD1
CDR3aa: CASRTTGTGSFGDTEAFF
CDR3nt: TGTGCCAGCAGGACAACCGGGACAGGGTCGTTCGGGGACACTGAAGCTTTCTTT

abundance: -
v_gene: TRBV27
j_gene: TRBJ2-3
d_gene: -
CDR3aa: CASSRQKGGGTDTQYF
CDR3nt: TGTGCCAGCAGCCGACAAAAGGGGGGAGGCACAGATACGCAGTATTTT

abundance: few
v_gene: TRBV5-1
j_gene: TRBJ2-7
d_gene: -
CDR3aa: CASRTGELQYF
CDR3nt: TGCGCCAGCAGAACGGGGGAACTGCAGTACTTC

abundance: -
v_gene: TRBV9
j_gene: TRBJ2-7
d_gene: TRBD2
CDR3aa: CASSYSGGGSYEQYF
CDR3nt: TGTGCCAGCAGTTATAGCGGGGGGGGCTCCTACGAGCAGTACTTC

abundance: -
v_gene: TRBV4-1
j_gene: TRBJ2-7
d_gene: TRBD1
CDR3aa: CASSQGVGGGHEQYF
CDR3nt: TGCGCCAGCAGCCAAGGTGTAGGGGGCGGCCACGAGCAGTACTTC

abundance: -
v_gene: TRBV4-1
j_gene: TRBJ2-7
d_gene: -
CDR3aa: CASSQADLANEQYF
CDR3nt: TGCGCCAGCAGCCAAGCGGACCTAGCCAACGAGCAGTACTTC

abundance: -
v_gene: TRBV19
j_gene: TRBJ2-2
d_gene: -
CDR3aa: CASSISGSRELFF
CDR3nt: TGTGCCAGTAGTATTTCGGGGAGCAGGGAGCTGTTTTTT

abundance: few
v_gene: TRBV6-6
j_gene: TRBJ1-3
d_gene: -
CDR3aa: CASRTTGTGHHTIYF
CDR3nt: TGTGCCAGCAGGACCACCGGGACGGGTCACCACACCATATATTTT

abundance: once
v_gene: TRBV6-5
j_gene: TRBJ1-6
d_gene: -
CDR3aa: CASSYDTDNSPLHF
CDR3nt: TGTGCCAGCAGTTACGACACCGATAATTCACCCCTCCACTTT

abundance: -
v_gene: TRBV5-6
j_gene: TRBJ1-2
d_gene: -
CDR3aa: CASSLARPSNYGYTF
CDR3nt: TGTGCCAGCAGCTTGGCCAGACCATCTAACTATGGCTACACCTTC

abundance: -
v_gene: TRBV27
j_gene: TRBJ2-7
d_gene: -
CDR3aa: CASSPAAPEEQYF
CDR3nt: TGTGCCAGCAGTCCCGCGGCCCCTGAGGAGCAGTACTTC

abundance: -
v_gene: TRBV2
j_gene: TRBJ2-1
d_gene: TRBD2
CDR3aa: CASSGPSGGAFNEQFF
CDR3nt: TGTGCCAGCAGTGGGCCAAGCGGGGGGGCGTTCAATGAGCAGTTCTTC

abundance: once
v_gene: TRBV30
j_gene: TRBJ1-1
d_gene: -
CDR3aa: CAWSLREGEAFF
CDR3nt: TGTGCCTGGAGTCTCCGCGAGGGTGAAGCTTTCTTT

abundance: -
v_gene: TRBV4-1
j_gene: TRBJ1-5
d_gene: TRBD1
CDR3aa: CASSLRQGSNQPQHF
CDR3nt: TGCGCCAGCAGCCTTCGACAGGGTAGCAATCAGCCCCAGCATTTT

abundance: -
v_gene: TRBV2
j_gene: TRBJ2-6
d_gene: -
CDR3aa: CASSPSGTRGANVLTF
CDR3nt: TGTGCCAGCAGTCCTTCAGGGACACGAGGGGCCAACGTCCTGACTTTC

abundance: -
v_gene: TRBV6-1
j_gene: TRBJ1-1
d_gene: -
CDR3aa: CASTFSNEAFF
CDR3nt: TGTGCCAGCACTTTTTCTAATGAAGCTTTCTTT

abundance: -
v_gene: TRBV27
j_gene: TRBJ2-7
d_gene: -
CDR3aa: CASSLLPRDHEQYF
CDR3nt: TGTGCCAGCAGTTTATTACCCAGGGACCACGAGCAGTACTTC

abundance: -
v_gene: TRBV7-9
j_gene: TRBJ2-1
d_gene: TRBD2
CDR3aa: CASTSTSGRNEQFF
CDR3nt: TGTGCCAGCACTAGTACTAGCGGGAGGAATGAGCAGTTCTTC

abundance: -
v_gene: TRBV5-1
j_gene: TRBJ2-6
d_gene: -
CDR3aa: CASSPGHRGAGANVLTF
CDR3nt: TGCGCCAGCAGCCCGGGGCATCGGGGAGCTGGGGCCAACGTCCTGACTTTC

abundance: -
v_gene: TRBV15
j_gene: TRBJ1-5
d_gene: TRBD1
CDR3aa: CATSRITGDNQPQHF
CDR3nt: TGTGCCACCAGCAGAATTACAGGGGATAATCAGCCCCAGCATTTT

abundance: -
v_gene: TRBV5-1
j_gene: TRBJ1-4
d_gene: -
CDR3aa: CASSSGVTNEKLFF
CDR3nt: TGCGCCAGCAGTTCGGGAGTAACTAATGAAAAACTGTTTTTT

abundance: few
v_gene: TRBV19
j_gene: TRBJ1-2
d_gene: -
CDR3aa: CASSTDSLGYGYTF
CDR3nt: TGTGCCAGTAGTACAGACAGTTTAGGCTATGGCTACACCTTC

abundance: -
v_gene: TRBV5-1
j_gene: TRBJ2-3
d_gene: TRBD1
CDR3aa: CASSFPRQGEPDTQYF
CDR3nt: TGCGCCAGCAGCTTCCCCCGACAGGGGGAGCCAGATACGCAGTATTTT

abundance: -
v_gene: TRBV27
j_gene: TRBJ1-2
d_gene: TRBD1
CDR3aa: CASSRAGQGHYGYTF
CDR3nt: TGTGCCAGCAGTAGGGCCGGACAGGGACACTATGGCTACACCTTC

abundance: -
v_gene: TRBV4-2
j_gene: TRBJ2-7
d_gene: TRBD2
CDR3aa: CASSQYERSGSYEQYF
CDR3nt: TGTGCCAGCAGCCAATACGAAAGGAGCGGGAGCTACGAGCAGTACTTC

abundance: -
v_gene: TRBV2
j_gene: TRBJ1-1
d_gene: TRBD1
CDR3aa: CASSSTGVGTEAFF
CDR3nt: TGTGCCAGCAGTTCCACAGGGGTCGGCACTGAAGCTTTCTTT

abundance: -
v_gene: TRBV4-2
j_gene: TRBJ1-5
d_gene: -
CDR3aa: CASSQDLIVPQPQHF
CDR3nt: TGTGCCAGCAGCCAAGATCTAATTGTCCCCCAGCCCCAGCATTTT

abundance: -
v_gene: TRBV27
j_gene: TRBJ2-7
d_gene: -
CDR3aa: CASSLSGGEQYF
CDR3nt: TGTGCCAGCAGTCTCTCCGGGGGCGAGCAGTACTTC

abundance: -
v_gene: TRBV14
j_gene: TRBJ1-1
d_gene: -
CDR3aa: CASSLSLNTEAFF
CDR3nt: TGTGCCAGCAGCCTTAGTTTGAACACTGAAGCTTTCTTT

abundance: few
v_gene: TRBV21-1
j_gene: TRBJ1-2
d_gene: -
CDR3aa: CASSKGTRYYGYTF
CDR3nt: TGTGCCAGCAGCAAAGGTACCCGCTACTATGGCTACACCTTC

abundance: -
v_gene: TRBV7-6
j_gene: TRBJ2-1
d_gene: -
CDR3aa: CASSLNYNEQFF
CDR3nt: TGTGCCAGCAGCTTAAATTACAATGAGCAGTTCTTC

abundance: -
v_gene: TRBV5-4
j_gene: TRBJ2-3
d_gene: -
CDR3aa: CASSISSSTDTQYF
CDR3nt: TGTGCCAGCAGCATCTCCTCTAGCACAGATACGCAGTATTTT

abundance: -
v_gene: TRBV6-5
j_gene: TRBJ2-3
d_gene: -
CDR3aa: CASSYSLATGTDTQYF
CDR3nt: TGTGCCAGCAGTTACTCTCTAGCGACCGGCACAGATACGCAGTATTTT

abundance: -
v_gene: TRBV9
j_gene: TRBJ1-2
d_gene: TRBD1
CDR3aa: CASRSGQGADGYTF
CDR3nt: TGTGCCAGCAGGTCAGGACAGGGGGCCGATGGCTACACCTTC

abundance: -
v_gene: TRBV5-5
j_gene: TRBJ2-1
d_gene: -
CDR3aa: CASSFQERPYNEQFF
CDR3nt: TGTGCCAGCAGCTTTCAGGAGCGCCCCTACAATGAGCAGTTCTTC

abundance: once
v_gene: TRBV5-3
j_gene: TRBJ2-3
d_gene: -
CDR3aa: CASSWDSRGMDTQYF
CDR3nt: TGTGCCAGCAGCTGGGACTCTCGGGGGATGGATACGCAGTATTTT

abundance: -
v_gene: TRBV6-5
j_gene: TRBJ2-1
d_gene: -
CDR3aa: CASSYTVDYNEQFF
CDR3nt: TGTGCCAGCAGTTACACGGTGGACTACAATGAGCAGTTCTTC